This T cell receptor beta chain was obtained from a study of T cells in Graves' hyperthyroidism and ophthalmopathy. General study findings and limits: Progression to ophthalmopathy was predicted a median of 6.5 months early.

Comments on this clonotype: Its antigen is still unknown.

RNA transcripts served as the template for amplifying TCR beta CDR3 regions. HTBI primers were the set used in a first-round RT-PCR of the TCR CDR3. MiXCR was run by TCRdb on the multiplex PCR reads, yielding one entry per CDR3 protein. The sample holds about 640,000 distinct CDR3 sequences; less than 25% are singletons and the top ten take 30% to 40%. Patients affected by ophthalmopathy presented a Clinical Activity Score of at least 3, a NOSPECS grade of at least 4, and disease duration below 3 months. Any patient presenting with uncontrolled infection, other autoimmune disease, pregnancy or lactation was left out. This sample holds PBMCs from 8 to 10 ml fresh peripheral blood. The material sequenced was blood. This sequence was found in a young man with Graves' ophthalmopathy.

CDR3 sequence reads: CASSADRGHTGELFF. The DNA of the CDR3 is TGTGCCAGCAGTGCCGACAGGGGGCACACCGGGGAGCTGTTTTTT. V gene TRBV6-1 combines with J gene TRBJ2-2; the match to TRBD1 covers 10 bases. This CDR3 spans 15 amino acids. Germline V gene data show CDR1 as MNHNS and CDR2 as SASEGT. The trim removed 4 bases at V and 3 bases at J, leaving 2 bases unmatched.